This entry lists 31 T cell receptor beta chains sequenced from one sample in a study of a mutant IDH1 vaccine in newly diagnosed glioma (dated by TCRdb to about 2021). Library generation was performed with the immunoSEQ multiplex PCR assay. The source is immuneACCESS, and TCRdb retained only in-frame sequences with V and J called. Part of the clones is not carried over; for the studies checked, unresolved V genes explain less than half of this, and the remainder is unexplained. The sample table shows roughly 11,000 clones, and 80% to 90% are seen once. Clones ranked in the top ten supply about 5.5% of the sample. The time point label of this sample denotes: week 5, during vaccination. Every vaccine dose consisted of 300 ug of a 20-mer mutant IDH1 peptide in Montanide, administered subcutaneously together with topical imiquimod. These TCRs' antigens remain unknown. Material: PBMCs, obtained from a glioma patient whose treatment included an IDH1 peptide vaccine. These receptors were collected from a woman aged 40 to 50 with glioma. Some clones in this sample may be carry-over from other donors' samples.

The CDR3 spells CASSPTGDSWPSQPQHF. The CDR3 DNA sequence: TGTGCCAGCAGCCCTACTGGGGACAGCTGGCCTTCTCAGCCCCAGCATTTT. The V call is TRBV4-2, the J call TRBJ1-5, with 7 bases lining up with TRBD1. Germline CDR1 LGHNA, CDR2 YNFKEQ. V shed 4 bases and J 6 bases; nucleotides not matched to a gene: 15. The CDR3 covers 17 residues.

The J gene is TRBJ1-4, the V gene TRBV7-9; D is possibly TRBD1 (6 bases). Trimming cost V 3 bases and J 1 base, with 9 bases left between them. Per the germline V gene, CDR1 is SEHNR and CDR2 is FQNEAQ (reference sequence). This CDR3 has 15 amino acids. DNA for the CDR3: TGTGCCAGCAGCTTGGTAGGGGGAACTAATGAAAAACTGTTTTTT. It translates to CASSLVGGTNEKLFF.

The J gene is TRBJ2-1, the V gene TRBV2; 8 bases are shared with TRBD1. CDR1 is SNHLY and CDR2 is FYNNEI in the germline V gene. V lost 5 bases, J lost 7 bases, and 7 bases stayed unmatched. The CDR3 spans 14 residues. The DNA for the CDR3 is TGTGCCAGCAGTCTAGGACAGGGATCAAATGAGCAGTTCTTC. Its protein product is CASSLGQGSNEQFF.

The rearrangement joins TRBV5-1 to TRBJ2-7, with D possibly matching TRBD2 (6 bases). This CDR3 has 15 amino acids. V lost 4 bases to trimming and J lost 1 base, with 15 bases between them. Per the germline V gene, CDR1 is SGHRS and CDR2 is YFSETQ. CDR3 DNA sequence: TGCGCCAGCAGCCCCCGGGACTTCCCGTCCTACGAGCAGTACTTC. Its protein is CASSPRDFPSYEQYF.

The chain has TRBV13 and TRBJ1-1, with a tentative D call TRBD1 (5 bases). CDR1 is PRHDT and CDR2 is FYEKMQ in the germline V gene (reference sequence). The V end was cut by 6 bases, the J end by 1 base, with 21 bases between. This CDR3 has 17 amino acids. DNA of the CDR3: TGTGCCAGCAGTTCCTCGGGGGTGGGCAGGCAGAACACTGAAGCTTTCTTT. Translating it yields CASSSSGVGRQNTEAFF.

V is TRBV10-1 and J is TRBJ2-2, with D hard to call. Trimming took 5 bases from V and 4 from J, leaving 8 bases between them. The CDR3 is 13 amino acids. The germline CDR1 and CDR2 sequences are WNHNN and SYGVQD (reference sequence). CDR3 sequence reads: CASSSYITGELFF. DNA for the CDR3: TGCGCCAGCAGTTCTTACATCACCGGGGAGCTGTTTTTT.

This chain uses TRBV14 with TRBJ2-1, with D unresolved. The CDR3 is 15 amino acids. Germline CDR1 SGHDN, CDR2 FVKESK. Trimming shortened V by 6 bases and J by 8 bases, and 20 bases separated the two germline ends. The CDR3: CASSPQVAYGDEQFF. The DNA of the CDR3 is TGTGCCAGCAGTCCTCAGGTCGCTTACGGAGATGAGCAGTTCTTC.

J is TRBJ1-1 and V is TRBV7-9; possible D gene TRBD1, 6 bases. This CDR3 region has 14 residues. V was clipped by 1 base and J by 7 bases, with 13 bases between them. The germline V gene encodes CDR1 SEHNR and CDR2 FQNEAQ (reference sequence). CDR3 amino acids: CASSLERGDNEAFF. The CDR3 region has the DNA TGTGCCAGCAGCTTAGAGAGGGGGGATAATGAAGCTTTCTTT.

V is TRBV5-6 and J is TRBJ2-4, with 7 bases that match TRBD1. The CDR3 is 16 amino acids. CDR1 and CDR2 from the germline V gene are SGHDT and YYEEEE. Trimming removed 1 base from V and 0 bases from J; junction bases left unmatched: 4. CDR3 protein: CASSLRGRRAKNIQYF. The DNA for the CDR3 is TGTGCCAGCAGCTTGAGGGGGCGGAGAGCCAAAAACATTCAGTACTTC.

The gene calls are TRBV19 and TRBJ2-2; 7 bases align to TRBD1. Germline CDR1 reads LNHDA; CDR2 reads SQIVND (reference sequence). With V trimmed by 3 bases and J by 7 bases, 11 bases remained unmatched. The length of the CDR3 is 16 residues. The CDR3 protein is CASSMSDREINGELFF. DNA of the CDR3: TGTGCCAGTAGTATGTCTGACAGGGAAATCAACGGGGAGCTGTTTTTT.

The chain has TRBV6-5 and TRBJ1-2; possibly TRBD1 for D (6 bases). Germline V lookup: CDR1 MNHEY, CDR2 SVGAGI. The V end lost 0 bases, the J end lost 2 bases, and 13 bases lay between the germline ends. The CDR3 spans 16 residues. The CDR3 sequence is CASSYSNPTGNYGYTF. CDR3 nucleotide sequence: TGTGCCAGCAGTTACTCAAACCCAACAGGGAACTATGGCTACACCTTC.

This clone appeared a few times. The chain recombines TRBV29-1 with TRBJ1-1; D gene ambiguous. In germline, CDR1 is SQVTM, CDR2 ANQGSEA. The CDR3 totals 12 residues. Trimming left V 7 bases short and J 1 base short, with 10 bases between. CDR3 sequence: CSASPGNTEAFF. DNA for the CDR3: TGCAGCGCTTCACCGGGGAACACTGAAGCTTTCTTT.

The chain employs TRBV13 and TRBJ2-7; D might be TRBD1 (5 bases). The CDR3 extends over 15 amino acids. Germline values: CDR1 PRHDT, CDR2 FYEKMQ (reference sequence). V lost 5 bases and J 2 bases, leaving 16 bases between the germline ends. The chain's CDR3 is CASSPSGFATYEQYF. The CDR3 DNA reads TGTGCCAGCAGCCCATCAGGGTTTGCTACCTACGAGCAGTACTTC.

V gene TRBV29-1 combines with J gene TRBJ1-1; D is perhaps TRBD1 (5 bases). The germline V and J ends were trimmed by 1 base and 2 bases, with 8 bases remaining between them. CDR3 length equals 13 residues. Germline lookup yields CDR1 SQVTM and CDR2 ANQGSEA. The CDR3 here is CSVEGGVNTEAFF. CDR3 bases: TGCAGCGTTGAAGGAGGGGTTAACACTGAAGCTTTCTTT.

The CDR3 nucleotides read TGCGCCAGCAGTTTAGCGCAATCTAGCACAGATACGCAGTATTTT. Its translation is CASSLAQSSTDTQYF. The chain combines TRBV10-2 with TRBJ2-3, with D possibly TRBD2 on 5 matching bases. The CDR3 totals 15 residues. Deletions cut 5 bases from V and 0 bases from J, with 12 bases between. The germline V gene has CDR1 WSHSY and CDR2 SAAADI.

This clone was counted between two and nine times. This chain joins TRBV30 and TRBJ1-4; the D gene is possibly TRBD1 (5 bases). The germline CDR1 and CDR2 sequences are GTSNPN and SVGIG (reference sequence). Trimming left V 2 bases short and J 8 bases short, with 12 bases between. The CDR3 runs to 13 residues. The DNA for the CDR3 is TGTGCCTGGAGTACCGGGGCAGGGGAAAAACTGTTTTTT. As protein: CAWSTGAGEKLFF.

V usage is TRBV19 and J usage is TRBJ1-2; D may be TRBD1 (5 bases). Germline CDR1 LNHDA, CDR2 SQIVND (reference sequence). Trimming removed 3 bases at V and 4 bases at J, with 15 bases between. The CDR3 is 15 amino acids. Here the CDR3 reads CASSMDTFTLYGYTF. CDR3 DNA sequence: TGTGCCAGTAGTATGGACACTTTTACCCTCTATGGCTACACCTTC.

The chain joins TRBV27 to TRBJ2-2; the D gene is possibly TRBD1 (6 bases). The CDR3 is made up of 13 amino acids. Germline CDR1 is MNHEY and CDR2 is SMNVEV (reference sequence). V was clipped by 6 bases and J by 3 bases, with 8 bases between them. CDR3 sequence reads: CASRTGYTGELFF. CDR3 nucleotides: TGTGCCAGCAGGACAGGCTACACCGGGGAGCTGTTTTTT.

The CDR3 DNA reads as TGTGCCAGCGGACTAGAGGAGTCCCAGCATTTT. Translation gives CASGLEESQHF. V usage is TRBV27 and J usage is TRBJ1-5; D call uncertain. The CDR3 is 11 residues long. V gave up 8 bases and J gave up 11 bases, with 13 bases separating them. The germline gives CDR1 MNHEY, CDR2 SMNVEV (reference sequence).

This chain connects TRBV5-1 to TRBJ1-1; the D gene is possibly TRBD1 (6 bases). V was pared by 5 bases and J by 4 bases, with 18 bases between. This CDR3 spans 15 amino acids. Germline CDR1 reads SGHRS; CDR2 reads YFSETQ. Here the CDR3 reads CASSYHNRVGTEAFF. In DNA, the CDR3 is TGCGCCAGCAGTTATCATAACAGGGTCGGCACTGAAGCTTTCTTT.

This chain uses TRBV6-1 with TRBJ2-5; 12 nucleotides line up with TRBD1. In germline, CDR1 is MNHNS, CDR2 SASEGT. The CDR3 totals 15 residues. V shed 7 bases, J shed 4 bases, and the junction held 7 bases outside the gene matches. CDR3 loop: CASTGTGGRGETQYF. In DNA form, the CDR3 reads TGTGCCAGCACCGGGACAGGGGGCCGCGGAGAGACCCAGTACTTC.

This chain links TRBV7-2 with TRBJ2-3; tentative D call: TRBD2 (5 bases). The CDR3 contains 14 residues. Germline V gene data show CDR1 as SGHTA and CDR2 as FQGNSA. The V gene lost 2 bases and the J gene lost 2 bases, with 8 bases spanning the gap. CDR3 region: CASSLQRDTDTQYF. The CDR3, as DNA: TGTGCCAGCAGCTTACAGAGGGACACAGATACGCAGTATTTT.

The genes are TRBV7-9 and TRBJ2-7; 9 positions match TRBD1. The CDR3 length is 13 residues. Per germline, CDR1 SEHNR and CDR2 FQNEAQ (reference sequence). The trim removed 2 bases at V and 9 bases at J, leaving 5 bases unmatched. CDR3 loop: CASSLNRGQGQYF. CDR3 sequence (DNA): TGTGCCAGCAGCTTAAACAGGGGGCAGGGGCAGTACTTC.

This chain connects TRBV6-6 to TRBJ1-5; 9 nucleotides match TRBD1. Trimming cost V 6 bases and J 3 bases; bases outside gene matches: 9. CDR3 length: 16 amino acids. Germline CDR1 is MNHNY and CDR2 is SVGAGI (reference sequence). DNA for the CDR3: TGTGCCAGCAGACAAGGGACAGGGAGGGTCAATCAGCCCCAGCATTTT. Amino acid sequence: CASRQGTGRVNQPQHF.

The V gene is TRBV27, the J gene TRBJ1-1; 9 bases map to TRBD1. There are 14 residues in the CDR3. J was trimmed by 1 base and V by 5 bases; bases with no gene match: 2. CDR1 is MNHEY and CDR2 is SMNVEV in the germline V gene (reference sequence). CDR3 sequence: CASSQQGANTEAFF. CDR3 nucleotides: TGTGCCAGCAGTCAACAGGGGGCGAACACTGAAGCTTTCTTT.

This chain uses TRBV4-2 with TRBJ1-5; D perhaps matches TRBD1 (6 bases). Germline V gene lookup returns CDR1 LGHNA and CDR2 YNFKEQ. CDR3 length: 15 residues. Trimming left V 4 bases short and J 5 bases short, with 15 bases between. The chain's CDR3 is CASSLALRGDQPQHF. CDR3 DNA sequence: TGTGCCAGCAGCCTGGCACTAAGGGGGGATCAGCCCCAGCATTTT.

V usage is TRBV2 and J usage is TRBJ2-6, with 9 bases aligning to TRBD1. From germline, CDR1 is SNHLY and CDR2 FYNNEI. V lost 4 bases, J lost 0 bases, and 4 bases stayed unmatched. The CDR3 totals 17 residues. The CDR3 DNA is TGTGCCAGCAGTGTACAGGGGGCCTACTCTGGGGCCAACGTCCTGACTTTC. Its translation: CASSVQGAYSGANVLTF.

The sample holds one count of this clone. This chain uses TRBV7-9 with TRBJ1-3; TRBD1 is a possible D gene (5 bases). The CDR3 is made up of 14 amino acids. V lost 1 base, J lost 8 bases, and 12 bases lay in between. The germline V gene encodes CDR1 SEHNR and CDR2 FQNEAQ (reference sequence). CDR3 residues: CASSLGLSRDTIYF. For the CDR3, the DNA is TGTGCCAGCAGCTTAGGACTGAGCAGGGACACCATATATTTT.

The chain uses TRBV19 and TRBJ2-2, with 15 bases lining up with TRBD2. The length of the CDR3 is 18 residues. V dropped 5 bases and J dropped 5; count of bases not matched to a gene: 9. The germline V gene encodes CDR1 LNHDA and CDR2 SQIVND (reference sequence). The CDR3 region has the DNA TGTGCCAGTAGTCCTGGACTAGCGGGAGGGCCAAAAACCGGGGAGCTGTTTTTT. Translating it yields CASSPGLAGGPKTGELFF.

This chain links TRBV11-3 with TRBJ2-1; D is undetermined. CDR1 and CDR2 (germline): SGHNT, YENEEA. Trimming shortened V by 3 bases and J by 11 bases, and 14 bases separated the two germline ends. This CDR3 spans 13 amino acids. The CDR3 here is CASSLLPQTQQFF. As DNA, the CDR3 is TGTGCCAGCAGCTTGTTGCCTCAGACACAGCAGTTCTTC.

This CDR3 is CASTRAGGPVMNEQFF. In DNA form, the CDR3 reads TGTGCCAGCACTCGAGCGGGAGGGCCGGTTATGAATGAGCAGTTCTTC. The chain has TRBV2 and TRBJ2-1, with 10 nucleotides matching TRBD2. V shed 7 bases, J shed 7 bases, and the junction held 13 bases outside the gene matches. The CDR3 sequence is 16 residues long. Germline-derived CDR1 and CDR2 are SNHLY and FYNNEI. Full variable domain (outside the CDR3, taken from reference TRBV2 and TRBJ2-1): EPEVTQTPSHQVTQMGQEVILRCVPISNHLYFYWYRQILGQKVEFLVSFYNNEISEKSEIFDDQFSVERPDGSNFTLKIRSTKLEDSAMYFCASTRAGGPVMNEQFFGPGTRLTVL.